This T cell receptor (beta chain) was sequenced during a study of blood T cell repertoires in COVID-19. Study-level information: There were acute and convalescent COVID-19 samples, and they came from the United States, Italy and Spain. PBMCs, B-cell-depleted T cells, or T cells provided the cDNA or gDNA that made up the material.

The germline gives CDR1 GTSNPN, CDR2 SVGIG (reference sequence). The CDR3 totals 12 residues. The V segment lost 3 bases and the J segment 3 bases; nucleotides outside the gene matches: 1. In the original workflow: Amplified reference gene primers provided the basis for estimating nucleated cell counts. Here immunoSEQ multiplex PCR was the method, and the copy in TCRdb shows in-frame clones only, minus some. For V, J and clone size, that table is used; D and trimming come from the DNA. The table includes roughly 190,000 clones, more than 80% detected once. This rearrangement joins TRBV30 to TRBJ1-1; 7 bases line up with TRBD1. The receptor's source is a woman in her sixties or seventies with acute or convalescent COVID-19. The material sequenced was peripheral blood. DNA for the CDR3: TGTGCCTGGAGCCAGGGGGACACTGAAGCTTTCTTT. Translation: CAWSQGDTEAFF.